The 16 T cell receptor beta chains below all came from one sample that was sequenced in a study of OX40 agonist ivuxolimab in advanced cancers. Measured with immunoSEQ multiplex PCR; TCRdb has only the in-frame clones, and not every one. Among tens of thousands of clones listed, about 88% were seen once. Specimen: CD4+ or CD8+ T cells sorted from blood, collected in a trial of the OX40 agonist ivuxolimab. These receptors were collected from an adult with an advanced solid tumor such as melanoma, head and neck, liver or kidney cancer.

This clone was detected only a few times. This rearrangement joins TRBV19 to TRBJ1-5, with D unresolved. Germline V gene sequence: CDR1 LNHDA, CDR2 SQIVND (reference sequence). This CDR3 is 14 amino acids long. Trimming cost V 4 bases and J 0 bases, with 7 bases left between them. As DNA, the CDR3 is TGTGCCAGTAGTAGAACAGTTAGCAATCAGCCCCAGCATTTT. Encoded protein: CASSRTVSNQPQHF.

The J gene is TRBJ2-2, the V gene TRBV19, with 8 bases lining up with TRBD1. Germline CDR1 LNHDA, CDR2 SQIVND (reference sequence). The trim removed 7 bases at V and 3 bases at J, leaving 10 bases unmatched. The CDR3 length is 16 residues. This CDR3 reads CASTLPGQVHTGELFF. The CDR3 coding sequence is TGTGCCAGTACATTACCGGGACAGGTCCACACCGGGGAGCTGTTTTTT. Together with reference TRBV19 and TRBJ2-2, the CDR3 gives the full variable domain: DGGITQSPKYLFRKEGQNVTLSCEQNLNHDAMYWYRQDPGQGLRLIYYSQIVNDFQKGDIAEGYSVSREKKESFPLTVTSAQKNPTAFYLCASTLPGQVHTGELFFGEGSRLTVL.

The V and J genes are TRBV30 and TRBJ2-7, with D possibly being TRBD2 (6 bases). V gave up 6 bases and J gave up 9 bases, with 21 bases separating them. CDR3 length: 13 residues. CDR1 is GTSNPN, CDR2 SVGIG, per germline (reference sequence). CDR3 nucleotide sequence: TGTGCCTGCCAAAGCCGGGGGATGGATCGGCAGTACTTC. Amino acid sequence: CACQSRGMDRQYF.

The CDR3, as DNA: TGTGCCCGGGGCACAGGGGGGAAAGATACGCAGTATTTT. Translating gives CARGTGGKDTQYF. This chain links TRBV30 with TRBJ2-3; TRBD1 aligns across 8 bases. V shed 8 bases and J 5 bases; nucleotides not matched to a gene: 9. This CDR3 spans 13 amino acids. Germline V gene lookup returns CDR1 GTSNPN and CDR2 SVGIG (reference sequence).

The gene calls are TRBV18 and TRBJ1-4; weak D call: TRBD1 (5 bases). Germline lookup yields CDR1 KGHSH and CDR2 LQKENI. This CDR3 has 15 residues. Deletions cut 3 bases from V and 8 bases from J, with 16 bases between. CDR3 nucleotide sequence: TGTGCCAGCTCACCTCAGGGACGGAGGGAGGAAAAACTGTTTTTT. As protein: CASSPQGRREEKLFF.

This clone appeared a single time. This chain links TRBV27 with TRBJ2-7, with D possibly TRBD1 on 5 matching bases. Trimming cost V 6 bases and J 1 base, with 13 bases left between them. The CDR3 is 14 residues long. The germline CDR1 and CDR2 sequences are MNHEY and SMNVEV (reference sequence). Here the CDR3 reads CASRVQAPSYEQYF. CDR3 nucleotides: TGTGCCAGCAGGGTACAGGCCCCTTCCTACGAGCAGTACTTC.

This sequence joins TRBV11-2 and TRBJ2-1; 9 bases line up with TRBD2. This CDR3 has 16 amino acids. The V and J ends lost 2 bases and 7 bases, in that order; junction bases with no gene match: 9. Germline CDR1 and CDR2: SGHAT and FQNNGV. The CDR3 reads CASSLHQGLALNEQFF. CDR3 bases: TGTGCCAGCAGCTTACATCAGGGACTAGCTTTGAATGAGCAGTTCTTC.

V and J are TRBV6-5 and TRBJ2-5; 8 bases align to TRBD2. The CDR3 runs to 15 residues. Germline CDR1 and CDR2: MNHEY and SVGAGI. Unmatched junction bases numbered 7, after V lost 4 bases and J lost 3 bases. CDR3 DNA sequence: TGTGCCAGCAGTTTCCAGACTAGCGTCAAAGAGACCCAGTACTTC. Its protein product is CASSFQTSVKETQYF.

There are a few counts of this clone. The CDR3 sequence: CASSPSYGYTF. The CDR3 nucleotides are TGTGCCAGCAGCCCCAGCTATGGCTACACCTTC. The V gene is TRBV28, the J gene TRBJ1-2; D not resolved. The CDR3 spans 11 residues. Trimming took off 6 bases at V and 4 bases at J, with 6 bases between the two ends. CDR1 and CDR2 (germline): MDHEN, SYDVKM.

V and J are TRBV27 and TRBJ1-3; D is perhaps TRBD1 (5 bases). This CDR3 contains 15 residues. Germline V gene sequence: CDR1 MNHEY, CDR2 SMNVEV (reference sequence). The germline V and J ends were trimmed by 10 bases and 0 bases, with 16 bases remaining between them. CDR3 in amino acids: CATRRQGGSGNTIYF. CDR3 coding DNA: TGTGCCACCAGGAGGCAGGGAGGCTCTGGAAACACCATATATTTT.

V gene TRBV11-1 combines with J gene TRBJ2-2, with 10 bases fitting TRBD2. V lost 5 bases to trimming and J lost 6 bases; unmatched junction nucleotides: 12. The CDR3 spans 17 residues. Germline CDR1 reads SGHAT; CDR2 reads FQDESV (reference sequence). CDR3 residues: CASSPGPGLAGAGELFF. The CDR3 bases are TGTGCCAGCAGCCCTGGTCCGGGCCTAGCGGGAGCCGGGGAGCTGTTTTTT.

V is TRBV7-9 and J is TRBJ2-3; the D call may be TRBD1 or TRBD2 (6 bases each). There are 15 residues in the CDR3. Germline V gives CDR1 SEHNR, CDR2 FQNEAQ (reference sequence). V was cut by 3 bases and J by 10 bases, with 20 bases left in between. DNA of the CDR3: TGTGCCAGCAGCTTCTGGGGGGCACGGGAAAGGGCGCAGTATTTT. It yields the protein CASSFWGARERAQYF. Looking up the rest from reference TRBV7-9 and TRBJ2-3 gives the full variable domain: DTGVSQNPRHKITKRGQNVTFRCDPISEHNRLYWYRQTLGQGPEFLTYFQNEAQLEKSRLLSDRFSAERPKGSFSTLEIQRTEQGDSAMYLCASSFWGARERAQYFGPGTRLTVL.

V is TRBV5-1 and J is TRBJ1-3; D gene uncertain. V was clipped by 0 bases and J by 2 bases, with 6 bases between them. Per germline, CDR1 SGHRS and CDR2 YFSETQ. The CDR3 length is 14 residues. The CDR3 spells CASSLGSPGNTIYF. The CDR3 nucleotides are TGCGCCAGCAGCTTGGGCAGCCCTGGAAACACCATATATTTT.

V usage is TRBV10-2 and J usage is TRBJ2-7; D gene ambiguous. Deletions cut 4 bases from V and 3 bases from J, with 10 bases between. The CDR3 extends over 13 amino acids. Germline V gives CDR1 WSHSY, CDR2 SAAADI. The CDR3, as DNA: TGCGCCAGCAGTGTTCAAGGTGGCTACGAGCAGTACTTC. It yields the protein CASSVQGGYEQYF.

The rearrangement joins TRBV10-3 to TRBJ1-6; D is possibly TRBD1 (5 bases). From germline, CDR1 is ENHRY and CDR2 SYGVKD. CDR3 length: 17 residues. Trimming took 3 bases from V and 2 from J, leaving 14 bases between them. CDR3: CAISEGVGGTYNSPLHF. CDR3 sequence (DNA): TGTGCCATCAGTGAAGGTGTGGGGGGTACCTATAATTCACCCCTCCACTTT.

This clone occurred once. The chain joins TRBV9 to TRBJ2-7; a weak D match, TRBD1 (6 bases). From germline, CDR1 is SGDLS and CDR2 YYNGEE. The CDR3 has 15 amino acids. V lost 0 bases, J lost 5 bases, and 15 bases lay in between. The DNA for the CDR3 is TGTGCCAGCAGCGTAGCTGTGTCAGGGGTCGACGAGCAGTACTTC. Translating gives CASSVAVSGVDEQYF.